This is a list of T cell receptor beta chains from one sample in a study of T cells after yellow fever vaccination. A single record per CDR3 protein comes from TCRdb applying MiXCR to the 5' RACE reads. This sample carries 200,000 to 300,000 distinct CDR3 sequences, approximately 12% of them seen once, and the ten largest clones take around 0.55%. The material sequenced was CD4+ T cells sorted from PBMCs, taken 45 days after the yellow fever booster vaccination. All receptors derive from a man aged 25 to 40 who received the YFV17D yellow fever vaccine. Both conserved end residues are part of each CDR3.

V gene	CDR3 protein
TRBV7-2	CASSSQGAYYNEQFF
TRBV5-6	CASSSMDRARHEQYF
TRBV6-5	CASSYSRGLYGYTF
TRBV20-1	CSARTPLGGIALFEQFF
TRBV28	CASSYLAGGSTDTQYF
TRBV7-7	CASSLSTSGRYNEQFF
TRBV5-1	CASSLSAGVDTQYF
TRBV12-3/TRBV12-4	CASSPTRRVNEQFF
TRBV20-1	CSAARLDRKITDTQYF
TRBV20-1	CSALTSGGQETQYF
TRBV7-2	CASSLVWGSEQYF
TRBV25-1	CASSTHSGNSPLHF
TRBV2	CASSEVRTLGNEQYF
TRBV10-1	CASGPDRSSPLHF
TRBV7-2	CASSSAGTKETQYF
TRBV20-1	CSARDPGKRAKGSYNEQFF
TRBV12-3/TRBV12-4	CASSPGQGVETQYF
TRBV2	CASSEVAGKVTEAFF
TRBV30	CAWNRGMAGEQYF
TRBV19	CASGTPYEQYF
TRBV4-3	CASSQQTGVGGEKLFF
TRBV15	CATSRDRNTKETQYF
TRBV12-3/TRBV12-4	CASRGGGRANTGELFF
TRBV18	CASSPTLAPSNEQFF
TRBV20-1	CSASGLLGEQYF
TRBV5-6	CASSKIDHGTDTQYF
TRBV20-1	CSAKTGIQETQYF
TRBV11-2	CASSLSGSNYNEQFF
TRBV7-6	CASSSGLAGSLNEQFF
TRBV7-6	CASSYQSGGPYEQFF
TRBV20-1	CSARARTGAKYNEQFF
TRBV20-1	CSASWRYQETQYF
TRBV12-3/TRBV12-4	CASSRTGGTNEKLFF
TRBV7-2	CASSLGSGLANNEQFF
TRBV28	CASVSRGQGDNEQFF
TRBV5-6	CASSLVGAQYF
TRBV10-3	CAISESFAEQYF
TRBV6-5	CASRPTSGLYNEQFF
TRBV10-3	CAITKGPTEDYEQYF
TRBV15	CATSRVGTGGYTF
TRBV18	CASSPLDRGGNEQYF
TRBV20-1	CSAIRTGGIGTQYF
TRBV6-4	CASGFPGRETQYF
TRBV5-1	CASSLGGQYTGELFF
TRBV7-2	CASSLLAGLQETQYF
TRBV10-3	CASGEGRSEKLFF
TRBV20-1	CSAKVSPITDTQYF
TRBV4-3	CASSQDPGTGGTGELFF
TRBV18	CASSPVRGQETQYF
TRBV2	CASMKTAENSPLHF
TRBV6-5	CASSYRAVQYF
TRBV20-1	CSARDRPSSGSIGYNEQFF
TRBV20-1	CSARWIVSSYNEQFF
TRBV12-3/TRBV12-4	CASSTNNEQFF
TRBV20-1	CCASSGGLSTGELFF
TRBV7-2	CASSLTNYNEQFF
TRBV15	CATSLGTSGNYEQFF